The table lists the clone carrying this TCR beta chain with a count of one. The PCR had 60 Vbeta and 13 Jbeta primers. The repertoire was sequenced with immunoSEQ multiplex PCR; TCRdb's copy has only in-frame clones and lacks some. The sample includes approximately 95,000 clones, about four fifths of them seen just once. This record comes from a study of cytomegalovirus exposure and HLA in healthy donors. Per the germline V gene, CDR1 is MDHEN and CDR2 is SYDVKM. The CDR3 runs to 15 residues. V was pared by 8 bases and J by 2 bases, with 15 bases between. Specimen: PBMCs. V is TRBV28 and J is TRBJ1-4; D gene uncertain. This TCR was sampled from a woman aged 35 to 49 in good health and CMV-seropositive. CDR3 protein: CASVEQSVTNEKLFF. CDR3 nucleotide sequence: TGTGCCAGCGTTGAGCAAAGTGTGACTAATGAAAAACTGTTTTTT.